The clone carrying this TCR beta chain was counted between two and nine times. This entry comes from a study of molecular identifiers for immune sequencing clone quantification. This CDR3 contains 18 residues. Trimming took 0 bases from V and 1 from J, leaving 15 bases between them. Germline V gene sequence: CDR1 PRHDT, CDR2 FYEKMQ (reference sequence). TCRdb called the PCR reads again in MiXCR, with one record for every CDR3 protein. Among 490,000 or so distinct CDR3 sequences listed, 20% to 25% were seen once. The sequenced sample consisted of naive CD8+ T cells from blood, with Jurkat cell RNA spiked in. Described subset: FACS-sorted CD8+CD4-CCR7+CD45RA+ naive T cells. The V call is TRBV13, the J call TRBJ2-2, with D possibly TRBD2 on 5 matching bases. The sequence was obtained from a human donor in good health. Some libraries in this study had Jurkat cell RNA spiked in. For the CDR3, the DNA is TGTGCCAGCAGCTTAGGCGCTGGAGCGGAGCTGAACACCGGGGAGCTGTTTTTT. Protein product: CASSLGAGAELNTGELFF.